The present TCR beta chain was sequenced within a study of blood T cell repertoires in COVID-19. In the study overall: Specimens from acute and convalescent COVID-19 originated in the United States, Italy and Spain. PBMCs, B-cell-depleted T cells, or T cells provided the cDNA or gDNA that made up the material.

The germline gives CDR1 SGDLS, CDR2 YYNGEE. V shed 0 bases and J 1 base; nucleotides not matched to a gene: 13. This CDR3 has 19 residues. The repertoire was sequenced with immunoSEQ multiplex PCR; TCRdb's copy has only in-frame clones and lacks some. The profile shows 150,000 to 200,000 clones, 70% to 90% of them singletons. Participant reports of clinical history set cohort assignment. The study counted Cohort 3 donors as recovered given two negative PCRs, clearance, or symptom resolution. Material for sequencing was PBMCs or T cells enriched from blood (not recorded which). The receptor comes from a man aged 40-55 years who had recovered from COVID-19. The genes are TRBV9 and TRBJ2-4, with 7 nucleotides matching TRBD1. CDR3 amino acids: CASSVAGRTGEQAKNIQYF. As DNA, the CDR3 is TGTGCCAGCAGCGTAGCTGGGCGAACAGGGGAGCAGGCCAAAAACATTCAGTACTTC.